Listed below are T cell receptor beta chains from one sample, sequenced in a study of cytomegalovirus exposure and HLA in healthy donors. Profiling relied on immunoSEQ multiplex PCR, and the TCRdb table lists in-frame clones only, not all of them. The data contain 110,000 to 150,000 clones, about nine tenths of them singletons. Sequences were obtained from PBMCs. The source of these receptors is a man between 18 and 29 years old in good health and CMV-seronegative. Both conserved end residues are part of each CDR3. A D gene is named only where the DNA matches it firmly. Clone size is given for some rows only: seen once, a few or many times, or a class if the clone is expanded.

TRBV30	TRBJ2-1	TRBD2	NA	CASTGGFYEQFF	TGTGCCTCCACGGGAGGGTTCTATGAGCAGTTCTTC
TRBV6-4	TRBJ2-1	TRBD2	NA	CASSDSGGAYNEQFF	TGTGCCAGCAGTGACTCGGGGGGGGCCTACAATGAGCAGTTCTTC
TRBV9	TRBJ2-5	TRBD2	NA	CASSAGGPVNQETQYF	TGTGCCAGCAGCGCGGGGGGGCCGGTGAACCAAGAGACCCAGTACTTC
TRBV29-1	TRBJ2-3	TRBD2	NA	CSVAGGVTDTQYF	TGCAGCGTTGCGGGGGGGGTCACAGATACGCAGTATTTT
TRBV5-5	TRBJ2-2	NA	NA	CASSSLGRSNTGELFF	TGTGCCAGCAGCTCCCTTGGCAGGTCGAACACCGGGGAGCTGTTTTTT
TRBV27	TRBJ1-1	NA	NA	CASSLVGGRPEAFF	TGTGCCAGCAGTTTAGTGGGGGGGAGGCCTGAAGCTTTCTTT
TRBV9	TRBJ2-1	NA	NA	CASSVEGLEVNEQFF	TGTGCCAGCAGCGTAGAAGGATTGGAGGTCAATGAGCAGTTCTTC
TRBV9	TRBJ2-5	TRBD2	NA	CASSVGGGTATQYF	TGTGCCAGCAGCGTTGGGGGGGGAACTGCGACCCAGTACTTC
TRBV5-6	TRBJ2-5	TRBD1	NA	CASSLSIGTGGQETQYF	TGTGCCAGCAGCTTGAGTATAGGGACAGGGGGTCAAGAGACCCAGTACTTC
TRBV7-6	TRBJ2-2	TRBD1	NA	CASSLDRGYTGELFF	TGTGCCAGCAGCCTGGACAGGGGGTACACCGGGGAGCTGTTTTTT
TRBV7-2	TRBJ2-2	TRBD1	few	CASPGTGVYGELFF	TGTGCCAGCCCCGGGACAGGGGTTTACGGGGAGCTGTTTTTT
TRBV5-1	TRBJ2-2	NA	once	CASSSNRAPGELFF	TGCGCCAGCAGCTCTAACAGGGCGCCGGGGGAGCTGTTTTTT
TRBV6-6	TRBJ2-2	NA	NA	CASWDGRIAGELFF	TGTGCCAGCTGGGACGGGAGAATCGCCGGGGAGCTGTTTTTT
TRBV29-1	TRBJ2-4	NA	once	CSVGLGLNIQYF	TGCAGCGTTGGGCTAGGACTAAACATTCAGTACTTC
TRBV27	TRBJ2-5	TRBD1	NA	CASSGQAQYQETQYF	TGTGCCAGCAGTGGACAGGCCCAGTACCAAGAGACCCAGTACTTC
TRBV30	TRBJ1-1	NA	NA	CAWSVLVNTEAFF	TGTGCCTGGAGTGTACTGGTGAACACTGAAGCTTTCTTT
TRBV5-5	TRBJ1-2	TRBD1	once	CASSRTGTGTLSGGYTF	TGTGCCAGCAGCCGAACCGGGACAGGGACCCTTTCGGGTGGCTACACCTTC
TRBV4-3	TRBJ2-1	TRBD1	few	CASSQSRNRGSNEQFF	TGCGCCAGCAGCCAAAGCCGGAACAGGGGATCCAATGAGCAGTTCTTC
TRBV18	TRBJ2-7	NA	NA	CASSPTMAQGDHEQYF	TGTGCCAGCTCACCAACGATGGCCCAGGGCGACCACGAGCAGTACTTC
TRBV25-1	TRBJ2-5	TRBD1	once	CASSEDRALQETQYF	TGTGCCAGCAGTGAAGACAGGGCGCTCCAAGAGACCCAGTACTTC
TRBV28	TRBJ1-2	NA	NA	CASSLTARMDYGYTF	TGTGCCAGCAGTTTGACGGCGCGGATGGACTATGGCTACACCTTC
TRBV18	TRBJ2-3	TRBD2	NA	CASSTGLAGLQDTQYF	TGTGCCAGCTCAACGGGACTAGCGGGATTGCAAGATACGCAGTATTTT
TRBV6-6	TRBJ1-5	NA	NA	CASSPSAGGQPQHF	TGTGCCAGCAGCCCTTCGGCGGGCGGACAGCCCCAGCATTTT
TRBV19	TRBJ2-3	TRBD2	NA	CASSRAGSTDTQYF	TGTGCCAGTAGCCGAGCGGGGAGCACAGATACGCAGTATTTT
TRBV4-3	TRBJ2-1	NA	NA	CASSQAKRGFDEQFF	TGCGCCAGCAGCCAAGCTAAAAGGGGCTTCGATGAGCAGTTCTTC
TRBV19	TRBJ2-3	NA	NA	CASSFTGTDTQYF	TGTGCCAGTAGTTTCACGGGGACAGATACGCAGTATTTT
TRBV7-8	TRBJ1-2	TRBD1	few	CASSIGTADGYTF	TGTGCCAGCAGCATCGGGACAGCCGATGGCTACACCTTC
TRBV5-1	TRBJ2-1	NA	NA	CASARGGYNEQFF	TGCGCCAGCGCAAGGGGGGGGTACAATGAGCAGTTCTTC
TRBV9	TRBJ1-1	TRBD1	NA	CASSAVTGDPEAFF	TGTGCCAGCAGCGCCGTGACAGGGGACCCTGAAGCTTTCTTT
TRBV7-3	TRBJ2-2	NA	NA	CASSLTRTSGELFF	TGTGCCAGCAGCTTAACACGGACTTCCGGGGAGCTGTTTTTT
TRBV20-1	TRBJ1-1	NA	few	CSGRVNTEAFF	TGCAGTGGGAGGGTGAACACTGAAGCTTTCTTT
TRBV6-5	TRBJ2-2	NA	NA	CASSYGQPNTGELFF	TGTGCCAGCAGTTATGGACAGCCTAACACCGGGGAGCTGTTTTTT
TRBV27	TRBJ1-2	NA	few	CASTSRVVDGYTF	TGTGCCTCCACCTCCCGGGTGGTGGATGGCTACACCTTC
TRBV4-3	TRBJ2-1	TRBD2	NA	CASSRVASGSGYEQFF	TGCGCCAGCAGCCGAGTGGCTAGCGGGAGCGGGTATGAGCAGTTCTTC
TRBV9	TRBJ2-3	TRBD2	NA	CASSATSGDLGTQYF	TGTGCCAGCAGCGCGACTAGCGGGGACCTAGGTACGCAGTATTTT
TRBV5-6	TRBJ1-1	TRBD1	NA	CASSMDRGRMNTEAFF	TGTGCCAGCAGCATGGACAGGGGTAGAATGAACACTGAAGCTTTCTTT
TRBV19	TRBJ1-1	NA	few	CASSYGTRNTEAFF	TGTGCCAGTAGTTATGGGACAAGGAACACTGAAGCTTTCTTT
TRBV5-1	TRBJ1-1	TRBD1	NA	CASSATGVPQTEAFF	TGCGCCAGCAGCGCGACAGGGGTGCCACAAACTGAAGCTTTCTTT
TRBV5-6	TRBJ1-2	TRBD1	NA	CASSPLTGINYGYTF	TGTGCCAGCAGCCCTTTGACAGGGATTAACTATGGCTACACCTTC
TRBV4-3	TRBJ2-2	NA	NA	CASSHLRGIVELFF	TGCGCCAGCAGTCATTTAAGGGGGATAGTGGAGCTGTTTTTT
TRBV27	TRBJ1-5	NA	NA	CASSSRVAQPQHF	TGTGCCAGCAGTTCCAGGGTGGCTCAGCCCCAGCATTTT
TRBV7-6	TRBJ2-3	NA	NA	CASRRTPSTDTQYF	TGTGCCAGCAGGAGGACACCTAGCACAGATACGCAGTATTTT
TRBV9	TRBJ1-3	TRBD1	NA	CASSVGGDRVSGGNTIYF	TGTGCCAGCAGCGTAGGGGGAGACAGGGTCTCAGGTGGAAACACCATATATTTT
TRBV19	TRBJ1-3	TRBD1	NA	CASRKTGIGNTIYF	TGTGCCAGTAGGAAGACAGGGATTGGAAACACCATATATTTT
TRBV11-2	TRBJ2-3	TRBD2	NA	CASSSWTSGRADTQYF	TGTGCCAGCAGCTCCTGGACTAGCGGGAGGGCAGATACGCAGTATTTT
TRBV9	TRBJ2-4	NA	NA	CASSRPGAKNIQYF	TGTGCCAGCAGCCGTCCAGGGGCCAAAAACATTCAGTACTTC
TRBV15	TRBJ1-5	NA	NA	CATSREGRVSNQPQHF	TGTGCCACCAGCAGAGAGGGCAGGGTAAGCAATCAGCCCCAGCATTTT
TRBV5-6	TRBJ2-5	TRBD2	NA	CASSPRLAGYLETQYF	TGTGCCAGCAGCCCGAGACTAGCGGGATATTTGGAGACCCAGTACTTC
TRBV30	TRBJ2-7	NA	NA	CAWRGSAYEQYF	TGTGCCTGGAGGGGGAGTGCCTACGAGCAGTACTTC
TRBV15	TRBJ1-1	TRBD1	NA	CATSRDRVSTEAFF	TGTGCCACCAGCAGGGACAGGGTGTCTACTGAAGCTTTCTTT
TRBV7-2	TRBJ2-3	NA	once	CASSLDSTDTQYF	TGTGCCAGCAGCTTAGACTCTACAGATACGCAGTATTTT
TRBV6-1	TRBJ1-4	NA	NA	CASSERDIGEKLFF	TGTGCCAGCAGTGAAAGGGACATTGGTGAAAAACTGTTTTTT
TRBV9	TRBJ2-5	TRBD1	NA	CASSGGTGQETQYF	TGTGCCAGCAGCGGGGGGACAGGACAAGAGACCCAGTACTTC